These 9 T cell receptor beta chains were sequenced from one sample in a study of shared clonotypes between healthy human individuals. Some clones are missing from TCRdb's copy, which holds only in-frame ones; the method was immunoSEQ multiplex PCR. The sample holds more than 80,000 clones, under 80% seen once. Sequencing used memory CD8+ T cells sorted from blood. Indicated subset: CD45RO+ cells pooled with CCR7-negative TemRA cells. The receptors originated from a man aged 25 to 40 in good health.

This clone came up a few times. The chain's CDR3 is CASSPLDRERETQYF. CDR3 DNA sequence: TGTGCCAGCTCACCTCTGGACAGGGAGAGAGAGACCCAGTACTTC. This chain links TRBV18 with TRBJ2-5, with TRBD1 identical over 8 bases. This CDR3 is 15 amino acids long. The V segment lost 3 bases and the J segment 4 bases; nucleotides outside the gene matches: 7. Germline CDR1 reads KGHSH; CDR2 reads LQKENI.

This clone was observed many times. It may be a read error: a sequence one base away is much more abundant. This same CDR3 is encoded by further DNA sequences in the sample. The chain links TRBV9 to TRBJ2-7; 7 positions match TRBD2. This CDR3 region has 13 residues. Germline-derived CDR1 and CDR2 are SGDLS and YYNGEE. V trimming: 7 bases; J trimming: 7 bases; junction bases outside the gene matches: 11. CDR3 region: CASGGGGTGEQYF. The CDR3 DNA is TGTGCCAGCGGGGGGGGAGGGACGGGAGAGCAGTACTTC.

This chain connects TRBV15 to TRBJ2-7, with TRBD2 matching 8 bases. Germline V gives CDR1 LNHNV, CDR2 YYDKDF (reference sequence). The V segment lost 3 bases and the J segment 0 bases; nucleotides outside the gene matches: 10. The CDR3 spans 17 residues. The CDR3 here is CATSRRVTGTSSYEQYF. CDR3 coding DNA: TGTGCCACCAGCAGGAGGGTGACGGGGACTAGCTCCTACGAGCAGTACTTC.

This clone was picked up one time. The chain uses TRBV13 and TRBJ2-7; D is uncertain. Germline values: CDR1 PRHDT, CDR2 FYEKMQ (reference sequence). Between the trimmed V and J ends, which lost 0 bases and 3 bases, there was a span of 9 bases. This CDR3 comprises 14 residues. The CDR3 is CASSLGDGGYEQYF. In DNA form, the CDR3 reads TGTGCCAGCAGCTTAGGGGACGGTGGCTACGAGCAGTACTTC.

The genes are TRBV7-2 and TRBJ2-3, with 13 nucleotides matching TRBD2. The germline V gene has CDR1 SGHTA and CDR2 FQGNSA. The V segment lost 2 bases and the J segment 6 bases; nucleotides outside the gene matches: 11. This CDR3 contains 18 residues. The CDR3 is CASSLSGGLAGVSDTQYF. The CDR3 region has the DNA TGTGCCAGCAGCTTATCCGGCGGACTAGCGGGAGTATCTGATACGCAGTATTTT.

The chain employs TRBV7-3 and TRBJ1-1; possible D gene TRBD1, 5 bases. Germline values: CDR1 SGHTA, CDR2 FQGTGA. The germline V and J ends were trimmed by 6 bases and 2 bases, with 10 bases remaining between them. The CDR3 contains 13 residues. CDR3 amino acids: CASSSGLNTEAFF. CDR3 bases: TGTGCCAGCAGTTCGGGACTTAACACTGAAGCTTTCTTT.

The chain couples TRBV28 to TRBJ1-1; D is perhaps TRBD1 (6 bases). The CDR3 spans 17 residues. The V end lost 1 base, the J end lost 1 base, and 16 bases lay between the germline ends. Germline-derived CDR1 and CDR2 are MDHEN and SYDVKM. CDR3 residues: CASSLLAIQGGNTEAFF. CDR3 bases: TGTGCCAGCAGTTTATTGGCTATACAGGGAGGGAACACTGAAGCTTTCTTT.

The genes are TRBV5-4 and TRBJ2-7; weak D call: TRBD2 (5 bases). CDR3 length: 11 residues. CDR1 SGHNT and CDR2 YYREEE come from the germline V gene (reference sequence). Trimming left V 3 bases short and J 7 bases short, with 8 bases between. In DNA form, the CDR3 reads TGTGCCAGCAGCTCGGGAAGGGAGCAGTACTTC. It yields the protein CASSSGREQYF.

The gene calls are TRBV4-1 and TRBJ2-7; D is perhaps TRBD1 or TRBD2 (6 bases each). V dropped 1 base and J dropped 3 bases, with 19 bases sitting between them. Germline CDR1 reads MGHRA; CDR2 reads YSYEKL. The CDR3 runs to 17 residues. The CDR3 coding sequence is TGCGCCAGCAGCCAAGGTGGTAGCGTGGGGGGCTTCTACGAGCAGTACTTC. Its translation is CASSQGGSVGGFYEQYF.